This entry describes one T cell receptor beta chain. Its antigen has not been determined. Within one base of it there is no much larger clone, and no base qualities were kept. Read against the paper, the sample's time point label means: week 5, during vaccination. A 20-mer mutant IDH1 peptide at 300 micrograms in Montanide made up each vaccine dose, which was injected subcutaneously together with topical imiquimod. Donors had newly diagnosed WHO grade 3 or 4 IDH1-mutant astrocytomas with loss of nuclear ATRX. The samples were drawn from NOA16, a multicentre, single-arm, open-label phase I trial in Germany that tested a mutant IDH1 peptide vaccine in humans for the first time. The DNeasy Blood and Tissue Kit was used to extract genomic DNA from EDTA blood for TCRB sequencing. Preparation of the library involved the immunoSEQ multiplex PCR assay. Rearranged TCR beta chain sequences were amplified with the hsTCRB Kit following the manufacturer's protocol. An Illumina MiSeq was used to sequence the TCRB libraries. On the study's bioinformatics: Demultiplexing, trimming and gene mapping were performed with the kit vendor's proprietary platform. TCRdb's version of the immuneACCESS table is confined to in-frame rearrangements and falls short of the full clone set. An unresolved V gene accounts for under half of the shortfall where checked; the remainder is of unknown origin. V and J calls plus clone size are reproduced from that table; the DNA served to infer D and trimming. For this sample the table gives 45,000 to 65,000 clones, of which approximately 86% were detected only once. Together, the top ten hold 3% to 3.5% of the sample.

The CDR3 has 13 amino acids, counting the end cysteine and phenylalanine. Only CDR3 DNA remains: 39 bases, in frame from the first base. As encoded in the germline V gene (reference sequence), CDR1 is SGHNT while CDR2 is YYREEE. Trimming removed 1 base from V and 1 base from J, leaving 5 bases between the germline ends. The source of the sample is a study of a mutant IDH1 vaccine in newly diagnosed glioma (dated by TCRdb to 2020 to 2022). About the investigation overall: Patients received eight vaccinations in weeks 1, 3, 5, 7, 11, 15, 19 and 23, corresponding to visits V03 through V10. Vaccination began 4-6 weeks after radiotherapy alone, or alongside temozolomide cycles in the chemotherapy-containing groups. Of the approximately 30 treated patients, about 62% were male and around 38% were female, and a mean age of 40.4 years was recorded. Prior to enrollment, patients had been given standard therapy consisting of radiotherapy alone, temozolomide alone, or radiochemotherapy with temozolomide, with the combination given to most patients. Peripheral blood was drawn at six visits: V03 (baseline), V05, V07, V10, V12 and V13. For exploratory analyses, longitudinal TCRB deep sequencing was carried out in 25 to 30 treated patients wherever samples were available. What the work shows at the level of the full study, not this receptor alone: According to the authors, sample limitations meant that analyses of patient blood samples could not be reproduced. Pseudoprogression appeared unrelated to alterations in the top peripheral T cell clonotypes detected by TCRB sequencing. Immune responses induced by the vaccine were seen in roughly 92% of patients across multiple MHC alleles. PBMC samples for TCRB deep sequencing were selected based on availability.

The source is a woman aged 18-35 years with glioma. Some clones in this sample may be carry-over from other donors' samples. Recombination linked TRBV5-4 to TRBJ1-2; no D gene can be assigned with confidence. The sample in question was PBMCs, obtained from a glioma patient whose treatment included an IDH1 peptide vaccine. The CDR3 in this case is CASSLPDNYGYTF. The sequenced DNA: TGTGCCAGCAGCTTGCCGGATAACTATGGCTACACCTTC.